A single sample is the source of the 22 T cell receptor beta chains below, sequenced in a study of PD-1 blockade in classical Hodgkin lymphoma. Every single patient, without exception, relapsed after autologous stem cell transplantation, and brentuximab vedotin exposure varied. Produced via immunoSEQ multiplex PCR; TCRdb's table is partial and in-frame only. The sample contains fewer than 90,000 clones, approximately 91% of which appear only once. The sample in question was peripheral blood mononuclear cells (PBMCs), obtained at baseline. These receptors came from a human donor with classical Hodgkin lymphoma.

CDR3 in amino acids: CASSLARGTGNTIYF. CDR3 DNA: TGTGCCAGCAGCTTAGCGCGGGGAACTGGAAACACCATATATTTT. The chain recombines TRBV7-2 with TRBJ1-3, with no clear D. The CDR3 has 15 residues. The V end lost 0 bases, the J end lost 2 bases, and 8 bases lay between the germline ends. The germline gives CDR1 SGHTA, CDR2 FQGNSA. Supplemented by reference TRBV7-2 and TRBJ1-3, the full variable domain reads GAGVSQSPSNKVTEKGKDVELRCDPISGHTALYWYRQSLGQGLEFLIYFQGNSAPDKSGLPSDRFSAERTGGSVSTLTIQRTQQEDSAVYLCASSLARGTGNTIYFGEGSWLTVV.

The chain employs TRBV6-4 and TRBJ1-3; possible D gene TRBD1, 6 bases. CDR3 length: 17 residues. In germline, CDR1 is MRHNA, CDR2 SNTAGT. Between the trimmed V and J ends, which lost 6 bases and 1 base, there was a span of 19 bases. The CDR3 reads CASRSSQQGLSGNTIYF. The CDR3 coding sequence is TGTGCCAGCAGATCATCTCAACAGGGACTTTCTGGAAACACCATATATTTT.

CDR3: CASSISISQSYEQYF. CDR3 nucleotide sequence: TGTGCCAGTAGTATATCTATCTCACAGTCCTACGAGCAGTACTTC. This rearrangement joins TRBV19 to TRBJ2-7; D remains ambiguous. Germline loops: CDR1 LNHDA, CDR2 SQIVND (reference sequence). Trimming pared 2 bases from V and 1 base from J, leaving 12 bases between. The CDR3 runs 15 residues.

The rearrangement links TRBV5-4 to TRBJ2-3; D not resolved. With 2 bases removed from V and 8 bases from J, the gap between germline ends came to 12 bases. The CDR3 sequence is 13 residues long. The germline gives CDR1 SGHNT, CDR2 YYREEE (reference sequence). As DNA, the CDR3 is TGTGCCAGCAGCTTCAGCTCGGCTGGTACGCAGTATTTT. Its protein product is CASSFSSAGTQYF.

This clone was observed once. V gene TRBV19 combines with J gene TRBJ2-2; 8 bases align to TRBD2. The V gene end was trimmed by 4 bases and the J gene end by 0 bases; junction bases not matched to a gene: 13. The germline V gene has CDR1 LNHDA and CDR2 SQIVND (reference sequence). The CDR3 totals 19 residues. CDR3 amino acids: CASSTPRLANNANTGELFF. For the CDR3, the DNA is TGTGCCAGTAGTACCCCCAGACTAGCGAACAACGCGAACACCGGGGAGCTGTTTTTT.

This clone is a singleton in its sample. The chain couples TRBV5-6 to TRBJ1-1; D gene ambiguous. CDR3 length: 14 amino acids. Trimming left V 0 bases short and J 4 bases short, with 10 bases between. Germline assignment: CDR1 SGHDT and CDR2 YYEEEE. The CDR3 region has the DNA TGTGCCAGCAGCTTGGCCGTTAGAGGCACTGAAGCTTTCTTT. Protein: CASSLAVRGTEAFF.

The chain is built from TRBV10-3 and TRBJ2-7; 10 bases line up with TRBD1. The germline V gene has CDR1 ENHRY and CDR2 SYGVKD. V dropped 2 bases and J dropped 3; count of bases not matched to a gene: 1. The CDR3 consists of 14 residues. This CDR3 is CAISEGDRGYEQYF. CDR3 bases: TGTGCCATCAGTGAGGGGGACAGGGGCTACGAGCAGTACTTC.

This clone was detected once. The chain recombines TRBV4-1 with TRBJ2-7; D is unclear. CDR1 is MGHRA, CDR2 YSYEKL, per germline. V was shortened by 8 bases and J by 1 base, with 9 bases between the two germline ends. The CDR3 has 12 amino acids. DNA of the CDR3: TGCGCCAGCCGGGCTCCATCCTACGAGCAGTACTTC. Its translation: CASRAPSYEQYF.

The chain uses TRBV25-1 and TRBJ2-1; D not certain. Germline-derived CDR1 and CDR2 are MGHDK and SYGVNS. The CDR3 has 12 amino acids. V lost 6 bases to trimming and J lost 7 bases, with 10 bases between them. The CDR3, as DNA: TGTGCCAGCAGAGGACCGCGGAATGAGCAGTTCTTC. Its translation: CASRGPRNEQFF. Full variable domain (outside the CDR3, taken from reference TRBV25-1 and TRBJ2-1): EADIYQTPRYLVIGTGKKITLECSQTMGHDKMYWYQQDPGMELHLIHYSYGVNSTEKGDLSSESTVSRIRTEHFPLTLESARPSHTSQYLCASRGPRNEQFFGPGTRLTVL.

The V call is TRBV28, the J call TRBJ2-7, with 10 bases fitting TRBD1. J lost 6 bases, V lost 5 bases, and 4 bases had no gene match. Germline CDR1 and CDR2: MDHEN and SYDVKM. The CDR3 extends over 13 amino acids. CDR3 in DNA: TGTGCCAGCAGTCTCCGGACAGGGGGCGAGCAGTACTTC. This gives the protein CASSLRTGGEQYF.

V and J are TRBV18 and TRBJ2-1; D gene ambiguous. V was trimmed by 1 base and J by 11 bases, leaving 9 bases between them. The germline V gene has CDR1 KGHSH and CDR2 LQKENI. The CDR3 is 12 amino acids. CDR3 DNA: TGTGCCAGCTCACCACAGGCTGATCAGCAGTTCTTC. Translating gives CASSPQADQQFF.

The rearrangement uses TRBV18 and TRBJ2-3; 10 bases align to TRBD1. After removal of 1 base from V and 2 bases from J, the junction contained 3 bases not matched to a gene. CDR3 length: 16 residues. The germline CDR1 and CDR2 sequences are KGHSH and LQKENI. The chain's CDR3 is CASSPRRQGATDTQYF. CDR3 DNA: TGTGCCAGCTCACCACGTAGACAGGGGGCCACAGATACGCAGTATTTT.

The rearrangement uses TRBV7-2 and TRBJ2-5; possibly TRBD1 for D (5 bases). The CDR3 totals 15 residues. CDR1 is SGHTA and CDR2 is FQGNSA in the germline V gene. V lost 6 bases and J lost 3, with 17 bases in between. The CDR3: CASRTFGQREETQYF. DNA for the CDR3: TGTGCCAGCAGAACATTCGGACAAAGAGAAGAGACCCAGTACTTC.

V is TRBV19 and J is TRBJ2-2; TRBD1 aligns across 9 bases. Trimming at V came to 9 bases and at J to 6 bases, leaving 11 bases not matched to a gene. Germline values: CDR1 LNHDA, CDR2 SQIVND (reference sequence). The CDR3 contains 15 residues. CDR3 protein: CASHTGTGFAGELFF. CDR3 in DNA: TGTGCCAGCCATACCGGGACAGGGTTTGCCGGGGAGCTGTTTTTT.

This clone showed up just once. The gene calls are TRBV28 and TRBJ2-5; 9 nucleotides line up with TRBD1. The junction had 3 bases not matched to a gene; V was cut back by 3 bases and J by 7 bases. The CDR3 is made up of 13 amino acids. Germline CDR1 reads MDHEN; CDR2 reads SYDVKM. CDR3 region: CASSFPGQGTQYF. The DNA for the CDR3 is TGTGCCAGCAGTTTCCCGGGACAGGGGACCCAGTACTTC.

The chain links TRBV6-5 to TRBJ1-4; 7 bases align to TRBD1. Unmatched junction bases numbered 3, after V lost 0 bases and J lost 8 bases. The CDR3 is 14 amino acids. Germline CDR1 reads MNHEY; CDR2 reads SVGAGI. CDR3 amino acids: CASSYSGTEEKLFF. In DNA form, the CDR3 reads TGTGCCAGCAGTTACTCCGGGACAGAGGAAAAACTGTTTTTT.

This clone was found once. V usage is TRBV5-4 and J usage is TRBJ2-3; D is undetermined. The CDR3 contains 16 residues. The germline CDR1 and CDR2 sequences are SGHNT and YYREEE (reference sequence). Trimming shortened V by 2 bases and J by 0 bases, and 13 bases separated the two germline ends. The CDR3 loop reads CASSLTKISSTDTQYF. In nucleotides, the CDR3 is TGTGCCAGCAGCTTAACAAAGATAAGTAGCACAGATACGCAGTATTTT. The variable domain in full, with the rest retrieved from reference TRBV5-4 and TRBJ2-3, is ETGVTQSPTHLIKTRGQQVTLRCSSQSGHNTVSWYQQALGQGPQFIFQYYREEENGRGNFPPRFSGLQFPNYSSELNVNALELDDSALYLCASSLTKISSTDTQYFGPGTRLTVL.

The count of this clone is one. This sequence joins TRBV11-2 and TRBJ2-1; weak D call: TRBD1 (5 bases). V lost 7 bases, J lost 5 bases, and 15 bases lay in between. Per the germline V gene, CDR1 is SGHAT and CDR2 is FQNNGV. The CDR3 loop spans 14 amino acids. CDR3 sequence (DNA): TGTGCCAGCACCATGGGGCGTGTTGACAATGAGCAGTTCTTC. Its protein is CASTMGRVDNEQFF.

The CDR3 DNA is TGTGCCTTCAGCATCCAGGGTTTTGAAGCTTTCTTT. Translation: CAFSIQGFEAFF. The rearrangement joins TRBV30 to TRBJ1-1; TRBD1 is a possible D gene (5 bases). Germline values: CDR1 GTSNPN, CDR2 SVGIG (reference sequence). CDR3 length: 12 residues. V was cut by 7 bases and J by 7 bases, with 16 bases left in between.

The chain carries TRBV6-1 and TRBJ2-7; a possible D gene is TRBD1 (6 bases). Germline assignment: CDR1 MNHNS and CDR2 SASEGT. The length of the CDR3 is 13 residues. V lost 7 bases, J lost 0 bases, and 10 bases lay in between. In DNA, the CDR3 is TGTGCCAGCATCCGGGACATCTCCTACGAGCAGTACTTC. It specifies CASIRDISYEQYF.

The gene calls are TRBV28 and TRBJ2-7, with 7 bases identical to TRBD2. CDR3 length: 14 residues. The ends lost 3 bases at V and 6 bases at J; junction bases unmatched: 8. Germline V lookup: CDR1 MDHEN, CDR2 SYDVKM. This CDR3 reads CASSFDWVAGEQYF. The DNA for the CDR3 is TGTGCCAGCAGTTTTGATTGGGTAGCGGGCGAGCAGTACTTC.

The V and J genes are TRBV18 and TRBJ2-3; D possibly corresponds to TRBD2 (6 bases). This CDR3 is built from 14 residues. Trimming removed 4 bases from V and 4 bases from J, with 12 bases in between. Germline CDR1 and CDR2: KGHSH and LQKENI. CDR3 amino acids: CASSQTTSSDTQYF. In nucleotides, the CDR3 is TGTGCCAGCTCACAAACTACTAGCTCAGATACGCAGTATTTT. Full variable domain (remainder filled in from reference TRBV18 and TRBJ2-3): NAGVMQNPRHLVRRRGQEARLRCSPMKGHSHVYWYRQLPEEGLKFMVYLQKENIIDESGMPKERFSAEFPKEGPSILRIQQVVRGDSAAYFCASSQTTSSDTQYFGPGTRLTVL.